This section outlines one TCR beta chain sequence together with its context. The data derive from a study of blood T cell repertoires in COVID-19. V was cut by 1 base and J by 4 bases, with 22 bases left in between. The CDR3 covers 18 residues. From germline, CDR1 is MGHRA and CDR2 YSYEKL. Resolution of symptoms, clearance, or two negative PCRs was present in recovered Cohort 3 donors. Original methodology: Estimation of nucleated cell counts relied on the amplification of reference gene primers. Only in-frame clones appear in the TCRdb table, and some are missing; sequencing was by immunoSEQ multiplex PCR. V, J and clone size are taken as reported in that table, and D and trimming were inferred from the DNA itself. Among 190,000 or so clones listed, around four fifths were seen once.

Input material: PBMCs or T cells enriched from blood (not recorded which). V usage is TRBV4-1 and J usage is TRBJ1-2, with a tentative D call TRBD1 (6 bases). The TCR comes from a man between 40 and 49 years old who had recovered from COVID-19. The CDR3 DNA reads TGCGCCAGCAGCCAAGTGGACAGTCTGTTCAGAGGGGTCTATGGCTACACCTTC. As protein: CASSQVDSLFRGVYGYTF.